Below, one T cell receptor (beta chain) is given with its context. Its antigen is unidentified. This specimen belongs to a study of T cell responses to AZD1222 COVID-19 vaccine. General study points: Among spike-specific TCRs, nearly half reportedly target unmutated variant regions.

Clones were sequenced by immunoSEQ multiplex PCR, and TCRdb holds only the in-frame ones, with some missing. The profile shows about 130,000 clones, just under 95% of them singletons. The specimen was peripheral blood, collected 28 days after the second AZD1222 dose. The sequence came from an adult who received the AZD1222 COVID-19 vaccine.

CDR3 protein: CASSLSKRPEQFF. In nucleotides, the CDR3 is TGTGCCAGCAGTCTATCAAAGCGGCCCGAGCAGTTCTTC. V is TRBV28 and J is TRBJ2-1; D may be TRBD2 (5 bases). Germline assignment: CDR1 MDHEN and CDR2 SYDVKM. Trimming pared 5 bases from V and 10 bases from J, leaving 15 bases between. CDR3 length: 13 amino acids. Variable domain in full (rest from reference TRBV28 and TRBJ2-1): DVKVTQSSRYLVKRTGEKVFLECVQDMDHENMFWYRQDPGLGLRLIYFSYDVKMKEKGDIPEGYSVSREKKERFSLILESASTNQTSMYLCASSLSKRPEQFFGPGTRLTVL.